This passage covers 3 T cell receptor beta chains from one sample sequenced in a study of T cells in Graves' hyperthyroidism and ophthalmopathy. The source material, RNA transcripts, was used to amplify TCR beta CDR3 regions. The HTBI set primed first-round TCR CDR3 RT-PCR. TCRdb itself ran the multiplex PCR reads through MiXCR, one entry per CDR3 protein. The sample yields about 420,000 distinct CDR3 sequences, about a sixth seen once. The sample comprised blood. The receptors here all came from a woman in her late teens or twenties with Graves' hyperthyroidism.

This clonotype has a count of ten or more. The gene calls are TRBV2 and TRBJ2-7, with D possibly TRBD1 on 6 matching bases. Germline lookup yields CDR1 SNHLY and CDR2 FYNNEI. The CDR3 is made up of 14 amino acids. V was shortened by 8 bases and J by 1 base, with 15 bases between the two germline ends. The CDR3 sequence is CASVESGASYEQYF. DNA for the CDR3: TGTGCCAGCGTTGAGTCAGGGGCTTCCTACGAGCAGTACTTC.

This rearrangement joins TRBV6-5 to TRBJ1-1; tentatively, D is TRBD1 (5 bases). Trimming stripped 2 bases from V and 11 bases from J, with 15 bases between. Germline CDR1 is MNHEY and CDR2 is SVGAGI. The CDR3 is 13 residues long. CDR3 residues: CASSYQPGGEAFF. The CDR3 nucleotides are TGTGCCAGCAGTTACCAGCCCGGGGGGGAGGCTTTCTTT.

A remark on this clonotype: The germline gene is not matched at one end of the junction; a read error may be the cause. The chain's CDR3 is CASSIARAVTGEPFF. CDR3 bases: TGTGCCAGTAGTATAGCTAGGGCGGTCACCGGGGAGCCGTTTTTT. The rearrangement joins TRBV19 to TRBJ2-2, with D possibly being TRBD2 (5 bases). The CDR3 is 15 residues long. Per the germline V gene, CDR1 is LNHDA and CDR2 is SQIVND (reference sequence).